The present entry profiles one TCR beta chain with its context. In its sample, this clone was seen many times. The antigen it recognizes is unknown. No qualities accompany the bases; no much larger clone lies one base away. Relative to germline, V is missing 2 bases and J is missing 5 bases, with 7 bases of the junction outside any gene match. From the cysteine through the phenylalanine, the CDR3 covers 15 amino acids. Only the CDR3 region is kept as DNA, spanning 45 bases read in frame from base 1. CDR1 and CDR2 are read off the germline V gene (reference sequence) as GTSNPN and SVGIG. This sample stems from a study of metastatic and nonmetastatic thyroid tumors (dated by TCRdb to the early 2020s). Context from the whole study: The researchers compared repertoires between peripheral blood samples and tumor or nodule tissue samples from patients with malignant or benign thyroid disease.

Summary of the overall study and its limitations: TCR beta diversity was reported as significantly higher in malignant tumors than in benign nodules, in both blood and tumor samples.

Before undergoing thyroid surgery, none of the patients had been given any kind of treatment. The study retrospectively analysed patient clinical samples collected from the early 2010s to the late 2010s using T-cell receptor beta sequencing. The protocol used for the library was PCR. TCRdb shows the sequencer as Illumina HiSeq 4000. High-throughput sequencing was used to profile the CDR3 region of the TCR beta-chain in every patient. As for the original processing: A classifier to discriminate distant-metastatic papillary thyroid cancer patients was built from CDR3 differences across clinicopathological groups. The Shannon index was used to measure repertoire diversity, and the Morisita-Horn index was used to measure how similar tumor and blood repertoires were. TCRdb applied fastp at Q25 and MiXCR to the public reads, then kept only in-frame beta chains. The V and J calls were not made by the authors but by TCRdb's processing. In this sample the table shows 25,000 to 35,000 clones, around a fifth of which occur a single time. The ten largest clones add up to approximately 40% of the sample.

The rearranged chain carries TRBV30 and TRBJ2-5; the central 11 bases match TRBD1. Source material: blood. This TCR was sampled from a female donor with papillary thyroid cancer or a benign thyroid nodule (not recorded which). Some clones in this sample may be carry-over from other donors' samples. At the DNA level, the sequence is TGTGCCTGGAGTATCCGGACAGGGGGCCGGGAGACCCAGTACTTC. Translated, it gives CAWSIRTGGRETQYF.